This T cell receptor (beta chain) was sequenced in a study of CD8 T cells in ankylosing spondylitis. Study-wide results and limits: Reportedly, matched ankylosing spondylitis synovial fluid was significantly enriched for disease-linked clones. What seemed typical of ankylosing spondylitis blood was a TCR beta motif built from about 8 highly homologous variants.

V gave up 1 base and J gave up 0 bases, with 4 bases separating them. The CDR3 extends over 13 amino acids. CDR1 is DFQATT, CDR2 SNEGSKA, per germline (reference sequence). This clonotype was counted only a few times. The antigen remains undetermined. For TCR beta, libraries came from quantitative 5'-RACE with molecular barcodes. TCRdb itself ran the 5' RACE reads through MiXCR, one entry per CDR3 protein. This table holds roughly 200,000 distinct CDR3 sequences, under 30% found once. V gene TRBV20-1 combines with J gene TRBJ2-1; no clear D gene. The specimen sequenced was blood, either unsorted or a sorted T cell fraction (not recorded which). This TCR was recovered from a male donor with ankylosing spondylitis or in good health (not recorded which). The CDR3 region has the DNA TGCAGTGCTAGAGGGGGCTCCTACAATGAGCAGTTCTTC. This gives the protein CSARGGSYNEQFF.